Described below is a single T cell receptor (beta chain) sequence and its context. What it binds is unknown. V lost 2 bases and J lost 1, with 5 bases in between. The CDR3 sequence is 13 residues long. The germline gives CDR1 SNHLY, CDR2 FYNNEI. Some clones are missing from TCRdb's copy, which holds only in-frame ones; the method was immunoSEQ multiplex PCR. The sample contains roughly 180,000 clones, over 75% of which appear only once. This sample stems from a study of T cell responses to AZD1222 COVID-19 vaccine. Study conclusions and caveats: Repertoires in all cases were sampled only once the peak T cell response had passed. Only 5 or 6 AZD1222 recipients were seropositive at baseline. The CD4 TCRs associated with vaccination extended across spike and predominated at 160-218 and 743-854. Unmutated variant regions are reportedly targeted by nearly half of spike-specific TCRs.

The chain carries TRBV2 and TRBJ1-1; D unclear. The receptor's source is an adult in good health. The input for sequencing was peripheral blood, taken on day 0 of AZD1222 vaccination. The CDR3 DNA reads TGTGCCAGCAGTGAACACCGGAACACTGAAGCTTTCTTT. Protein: CASSEHRNTEAFF.